These 18 T cell receptor beta chains came from one sample sequenced in a study of OX40 agonist ivuxolimab in advanced cancers. Libraries were prepared by immunoSEQ multiplex PCR; TCRdb keeps only in-frame clonotypes and omits some of them. Here the sample spans roughly 74,000 clones, about nine tenths being singletons. Sequenced here: CD4+ or CD8+ T cells sorted from blood, sampled in a trial of the OX40 agonist ivuxolimab. The receptors shown here come from an adult with an advanced solid tumor such as melanoma, head and neck, liver or kidney cancer.

V usage is TRBV6-5 and J usage is TRBJ1-1; D is uncertain. Germline CDR1 reads MNHEY; CDR2 reads SVGAGI. V dropped 5 bases and J dropped 2 bases, with 6 bases sitting between them. The CDR3 is made up of 12 amino acids. The CDR3 sequence: CASSRLNTEAFF. The DNA of the CDR3 is TGTGCCAGCAGTCGTTTAAACACTGAAGCTTTCTTT.

This chain uses TRBV6-6 with TRBJ2-7; D may be TRBD1 (6 bases). V was clipped by 2 bases and J by 6 bases, with 11 bases between them. Germline-derived CDR1 and CDR2 are MNHNY and SVGAGI (reference sequence). The CDR3 extends over 13 amino acids. CDR3 bases: TGTGCCAGCAGTTACGACAGGTATGGCGAGCAGTACTTC. Its protein is CASSYDRYGEQYF.

This sequence joins TRBV5-4 and TRBJ2-5, with D perhaps assigned TRBD1 or TRBD2 (5 bases each). V was trimmed by 1 base and J by 4 bases, leaving 14 bases between them. Germline assignment: CDR1 SGHNT and CDR2 YYREEE (reference sequence). The CDR3 has 15 amino acids. In DNA form, the CDR3 reads TGTGCCAGCAGCTTGAGAATTGGGACGGGAGAGACCCAGTACTTC. It specifies CASSLRIGTGETQYF.

The CDR3 sequence is CASSYGQGDNEQFF. The DNA of the CDR3 is TGCGCCAGCAGCTACGGACAGGGGGACAATGAGCAGTTCTTC. The gene calls are TRBV5-1 and TRBJ2-1, with 10 bases lining up with TRBD1. Germline CDR1 reads SGHRS; CDR2 reads YFSETQ. V lost 3 bases to trimming and J lost 5 bases; unmatched junction nucleotides: 2. This CDR3 region has 14 residues.

This clone was detected only a few times. The chain is built from TRBV5-4 and TRBJ1-6, with D possibly TRBD1 on 5 matching bases. The CDR3 contains 16 residues. V was shortened by 4 bases and J by 0 bases, with 11 bases between the two germline ends. CDR1 SGHNT and CDR2 YYREEE come from the germline V gene (reference sequence). Here the CDR3 DNA reads TGTGCCAGCAGCCGGGACTCAAGCTCCTATAATTCACCCCTCCACTTT. It specifies CASSRDSSSYNSPLHF.

V is TRBV29-1 and J is TRBJ2-5; 10 bases fit TRBD2. Unmatched junction bases numbered 6, after V lost 6 bases and J lost 2 bases. The CDR3 is 14 residues long. The germline CDR1 and CDR2 sequences are SQVTM and ANQGSEA. CDR3 protein: CSVGPSGGQETQYF. CDR3 DNA: TGCAGCGTGGGGCCTAGCGGGGGTCAAGAGACCCAGTACTTC.

The CDR3 is CASKRSGTATEAFF. In DNA form, the CDR3 reads TGTGCCAGTAAGAGATCCGGGACAGCCACTGAAGCTTTCTTT. V and J are TRBV19 and TRBJ1-1; 7 nucleotides agree with TRBD1. The CDR3 loop spans 14 amino acids. Germline trimming cut 7 bases from V and 4 bases from J; bases unmatched to any gene: 9. In germline, CDR1 is LNHDA, CDR2 SQIVND (reference sequence).

The chain links TRBV13 to TRBJ2-1; 9 nucleotides line up with TRBD2. With 6 bases clipped from V and 14 bases from J, the junction kept 14 bases outside the gene matches. Germline assignment: CDR1 PRHDT and CDR2 FYEKMQ (reference sequence). The CDR3 is 14 residues long. This CDR3 reads CASRNAVRGGREFF. The CDR3 region has the DNA TGTGCCAGCAGGAATGCGGTGCGGGGGGGCCGCGAGTTCTTC.

The chain employs TRBV27 and TRBJ2-7, with D uncertain. The CDR3 loop spans 12 amino acids. Trimming removed 3 bases from V and 4 bases from J, with 7 bases in between. In germline, CDR1 is MNHEY, CDR2 SMNVEV (reference sequence). The CDR3, as DNA: TGTGCCAGCAGTTTTTCCTCTTACGAGCAGTACTTC. Translated: CASSFSSYEQYF.

V is TRBV19 and J is TRBJ2-3; TRBD2 aligns across 12 bases. Losses at the gene ends were 4 bases for V and 4 bases for J; bases not matched to a gene: 3. The CDR3 runs to 15 residues. Looked up from germline, CDR1 is LNHDA and CDR2 is SQIVND (reference sequence). The CDR3 nucleotides are TGTGCCAGTAGTACTAGCGGGAGGGCCCCAGATACGCAGTATTTT. Its protein is CASSTSGRAPDTQYF.

This rearrangement joins TRBV28 to TRBJ2-7; D uncertain. The CDR3 extends over 14 amino acids. Germline assignment: CDR1 MDHEN and CDR2 SYDVKM. The V end was cut by 3 bases, the J end by 3 bases, with 12 bases between. CDR3 DNA sequence: TGTGCCAGCAGTTTTTTGAGACAAAGCTACGAGCAGTACTTC. Translating gives CASSFLRQSYEQYF. The full variable domain, rest sourced from reference TRBV28 and TRBJ2-7, is DVKVTQSSRYLVKRTGEKVFLECVQDMDHENMFWYRQDPGLGLRLIYFSYDVKMKEKGDIPEGYSVSREKKERFSLILESASTNQTSMYLCASSFLRQSYEQYFGPGTRLTVT.

The rearrangement links TRBV28 to TRBJ1-1, with 8 bases fitting TRBD1. Germline trimming cut 6 bases from V and 5 bases from J; bases unmatched to any gene: 11. The CDR3 totals 15 residues. CDR1 and CDR2 from the germline V gene are MDHEN and SYDVKM. Written as DNA, the CDR3 is TGTGCCAGCAGCGCCTTACAGGGGGGTGGAACTGAAGCTTTCTTT. It yields the protein CASSALQGGGTEAFF.

The V and J genes are TRBV11-2 and TRBJ2-1, with 11 bases identical to TRBD1. Losses at the gene ends were 8 bases for V and 7 bases for J; bases not matched to a gene: 10. Germline CDR1 and CDR2: SGHAT and FQNNGV. The CDR3 length is 15 residues. CDR3 sequence reads: CASAAGQGVWNEQFF. CDR3 nucleotides: TGTGCCAGCGCGGCGGGACAGGGGGTTTGGAATGAGCAGTTCTTC.

The chain recombines TRBV5-8 with TRBJ2-6; maybe TRBD1 (6 bases). The germline CDR1 and CDR2 sequences are SGHTS and YDEGEE. The CDR3 contains 15 residues. Deletions cut 4 bases from V and 1 base from J, with 9 bases between. The CDR3 DNA reads as TGTGCCAGCAGCCGTGACAGGTCTGGGGCCAACGTCCTGACTTTC. Residues: CASSRDRSGANVLTF.

The chain employs TRBV4-3 and TRBJ2-7; TRBD2 agrees at 8 bases. The germline V gene encodes CDR1 LGHNA and CDR2 YSLEER. Germline trimming cut 2 bases from V and 3 bases from J; bases unmatched to any gene: 6. The CDR3 contains 15 residues. CDR3 sequence (DNA): TGCGCCAGCAGCCAACAAGCGGGGGTGAACTACGAGCAGTACTTC. This codes for CASSQQAGVNYEQYF.

The chain uses TRBV2 and TRBJ2-7, with 10 bases that match TRBD2. Germline V lookup: CDR1 SNHLY, CDR2 FYNNEI. The CDR3 runs 14 residues. V gave up 5 bases and J gave up 2 bases; unmatched junction bases: 3. CDR3 residues: CASSIGLAAYEQYF. Here the CDR3 DNA reads TGTGCCAGCAGTATAGGACTAGCGGCCTACGAGCAGTACTTC.

The chain employs TRBV9 and TRBJ2-1, with TRBD1 as a possible D gene (6 bases). The germline gives CDR1 SGDLS, CDR2 YYNGEE. The CDR3 is 14 amino acids. V lost 3 bases and J 4 bases, leaving 11 bases between the germline ends. The CDR3 DNA reads TGTGCCAGCAGCGCCGGGACACTATACAATGAGCAGTTCTTC. Amino acid sequence: CASSAGTLYNEQFF.

The chain recombines TRBV11-3 with TRBJ2-1; 10 nucleotides match TRBD2. CDR3 length: 15 residues. The germline gives CDR1 SGHNT, CDR2 YENEEA. V lost 5 bases and J lost 6; bases outside the gene matches: 7. CDR3 sequence: CASSAFSGRLNEQFF. The CDR3 DNA reads TGTGCCAGCAGCGCATTTAGCGGGAGGCTCAATGAGCAGTTCTTC.